The source of this T cell receptor beta chain is a study of cytomegalovirus exposure and HLA in healthy donors. The study ran its PCR with 60 Vbeta and 13 Jbeta primers. Here immunoSEQ multiplex PCR was the method, and the copy in TCRdb shows in-frame clones only, minus some. The sample carries roughly 190,000 clones, about four fifths recorded once. Per germline, CDR1 SGHTA and CDR2 FQGNSA. J was trimmed by 2 bases and V by 5 bases; bases with no gene match: 4. This CDR3 contains 15 residues. This clone is a singleton in its sample. The sequence was obtained from a woman between 25 and 40 years old in good health and CMV-seropositive. The source material was PBMCs. This chain uses TRBV7-2 with TRBJ2-5; 11 bases line up with TRBD2. Here the CDR3 DNA reads TGTGCCAGCAGCATCCGACTAGCGGGGCAAGAGACCCAGTACTTC. Its protein product is CASSIRLAGQETQYF.